The entry that follows covers one TCR beta chain sequence. What it binds is unknown. These data are taken from a study of response to subunit inactivated influenza vaccine. General study points: Each seasonal influenza vaccination, the authors suggested, recruits few new T cells.

Germline values: CDR1 MNHEY, CDR2 SVGAGI. The CDR3 consists of 14 residues. V was shortened by 0 bases and J by 3 bases, with 8 bases between the two germline ends. A single record per CDR3 protein comes from TCRdb applying MiXCR to the RT-PCR reads. In the table there are hundreds of thousands of distinct CDR3 sequences, 25% of which are singletons. The specimen was CD4+ T cells sorted from PBMCs, collected 5 to 6 days after vaccination. The V gene is TRBV6-5, the J gene TRBJ2-5; unclear D gene. The clonotype comes from a man between 45 and 60 years old who received an inactivated influenza vaccine. CDR3: CASSYSNTEETQYF. Written as DNA, the CDR3 is TGTGCCAGCAGTTACTCGAACACAGAAGAGACCCAGTACTTC.